This T cell receptor beta chain was profiled in a study of blood T cell repertoires in COVID-19. Study overall: Samples came from the United States, Italy and Spain, spanning acute and convalescent COVID-19. PBMCs, B-cell-depleted T cells, or T cells were the source of the cDNA or gDNA that made up the material.

Per the original data handling: The assay estimated nucleated cells by amplifying reference gene primers. Using immunoSEQ multiplex PCR, the repertoire was profiled, and TCRdb retains in-frame clones only, with some absent. V and J calls and clone size follow that table, whereas D and trimming were derived from the DNA. This table has about 350,000 clones, approximately 87% appearing once. The sample consisted of PBMCs or T cells enriched from blood (not recorded which). The receptor comes from a woman in her twenties or thirties who had recovered from COVID-19.

This CDR3 reads CASNVGRDTEAFF. CDR3 in DNA: TGTGCCAGCAACGTCGGACGGGATACTGAAGCTTTCTTT. The chain has TRBV6-5 and TRBJ1-1; the D is unclear. CDR3 length equals 13 residues. Germline V gives CDR1 MNHEY, CDR2 SVGAGI. Deletions cut 7 bases from V and 5 bases from J, with 14 bases between.